Included here is one T cell receptor beta chain sequence, with context. The record originates from a study of T cell changes during pregnancy in multiple sclerosis. TCRdb keeps only in-frame clones here, not all; method: immunoSEQ multiplex PCR. The table shows about 31,000 clones, with around 91% occurring only once. The CDR3 contains 14 residues. V lost 5 bases, J lost 0 bases, and 10 bases lay in between. Germline V gene data show CDR1 as SGHDN and CDR2 as FVKESK. The clonotype originates from a female donor with multiple sclerosis, enrolled in a pregnancy study. The chain links TRBV14 to TRBJ1-1; D gene ambiguous. The sequencing here drew on CD8+ T cells from peripheral blood mononuclear cells, taken in the second trimester of pregnancy. CDR3 in DNA: TGTGCCAGCAGCTTACAAGGAGTGAACACTGAAGCTTTCTTT. Translated: CASSLQGVNTEAFF. Complete variable domain (other parts from reference TRBV14 and TRBJ1-1): EAGVTQFPSHSVIEKGQTVTLRCDPISGHDNLYWYRRVMGKEIKFLLHFVKESKQDESGMPNNRFLAERTGGTYSTLKVQPAELEDSGVYFCASSLQGVNTEAFFGQGTRLTVV.